This is a list of T cell receptor beta chains from one sample in a study of T cells in Graves' hyperthyroidism and ophthalmopathy. TCRdb re-called the multiplex PCR reads with MiXCR, one entry per CDR3 protein. The sample shows 530,000 or so distinct CDR3 sequences, roughly a quarter of them seen only once. Sequenced material: blood. These receptors were collected from a woman under 40 with Graves' ophthalmopathy. CDR3s include the opening cysteine and the closing phenylalanine or tryptophan. A D gene is named only where the DNA matches it firmly. Rows give clone size only sometimes, using once, few, many, or a class for an expanded clone.

>TRBJ1-2|NA|TRBV10-3|NA
CAISLGTGTNYGYTF
TGTGCCATCAGCCTCGGGACGGGGACTAACTATGGCTACACCTTC
>TRBJ1-2|few|TRBV18|NA
CASSPGVGTWNGYTF
TGTGCCAGCTCACCAGGGGTCGGGACGTGGAATGGCTACACCTTC
>TRBJ2-7|once|TRBV6-5|NA
CASSYSGRETYEQYF
TGTGCCAGCAGTTACTCGGGCCGGGAGACCTACGAGCAGTACTTC
>TRBJ2-7|many|TRBV5-1|NA
CASSLESYEQYF
TGCGCCAGCAGCTTGGAAAGCTACGAGCAGTACTTC
>TRBJ2-2|NA|TRBV3-1|NA
CASSHTDKVGGELFF
TGTGCCAGCAGCCATACGGACAAGGTGGGCGGGGAGCTGTTTTTT
>TRBJ2-7|many|TRBV20-1|NA
CSASREDYEQYF
TGCAGTGCTAGCAGGGAGGACTACGAGCAGTACTTC
>TRBJ2-7|NA|TRBV28|TRBD2
CASREKAGAGYEQYF
TGTGCCAGCAGGGAAAAAGCGGGAGCCGGGTACGAGCAGTACTTC
>TRBJ1-2|many|TRBV10-1|TRBD1
CASLSPGQGLRGYTF
TGCGCCAGCCTCTCCCCGGGACAGGGGCTGAGAGGCTACACCTTC
>TRBJ2-2|few|TRBV12-3/TRBV12-4|NA
CASNLLGRPNTGELFF
TGTGCCAGCAATTTGTTGGGCAGACCGAACACCGGGGAGCTGTTTTTT
>TRBJ2-2|NA|TRBV5-1|TRBD1
CASSQPYDRADTGELFF
TGCGCCAGCAGCCAACCATACGACAGGGCGGACACCGGGGAGCTGTTTTTT
>TRBJ2-5|many|TRBV2|NA
CASSEEADRISYF
TGTGCCAGCAGTGAAGAGGCTGACAGAATCTCGTACTTC
>TRBJ1-2|many|TRBV2|NA
CASSGAGPISYTF
TGTGCCAGCAGCGGGGCAGGGCCTATAAGCTACACCTTC
>TRBJ1-6|NA|TRBV2|NA
CASATGNSPLHF
TGTGCCAGTGCGACGGGGAACTCACCCCTCCACTTT
>TRBJ1-5|many|TRBV28|TRBD1
CASSQGGSGQPQHF
TGTGCCAGCAGCCAGGGGGGTTCGGGGCAGCCCCAGCATTTT
>TRBJ2-5|many|TRBV6-5|NA
CASSLIPGETQYF
TGTGCCAGCAGTCTAATACCAGGGGAGACCCAGTACTTC
>TRBJ1-1|many|TRBV4-2|NA
CASSHITANEAFF
TGTGCCAGCAGCCATATTACAGCGAACGAAGCTTTCTTT
>TRBJ2-2|NA|TRBV15|TRBD1
CATSRTSRGLGNTGELFF
TGTGCCACCAGCAGAACCTCCAGGGGGTTGGGCAACACCGGGGAGCTGTTTTTT
>TRBJ2-6|NA|TRBV7-7|NA
CASGGSGANVLTF
TGTGCCAGCGGGGGCTCTGGGGCCAACGTCCTGACTTTC
>TRBJ1-2|many|TRBV12-3/TRBV12-4|NA
CASTNAGTNYGYTF
TGTGCCAGCACTAATGCAGGGACTAACTATGGCTACACCTTC
>TRBJ2-7|NA|TRBV20-1|TRBD2
CSARDWPSGTYEQYF
TGCAGTGCTAGAGATTGGCCTAGCGGAACCTACGAGCAGTACTTC
>TRBJ1-1|many|TRBV29-1|NA
CSALDSINTEAFF
TGCAGCGCCCTGGACTCGATAAACACTGAAGCTTTCTTT
>TRBJ2-2|once|TRBV28|TRBD1
CASSQRQGWTGELFF
TGTGCCAGCAGTCAAAGACAGGGATGGACCGGGGAGCTGTTTTTT
>TRBJ1-1|NA|TRBV12-3/TRBV12-4|NA
CASSSYTANTEACF
TGTGCCAGCAGTTCCTACACAGCGAACACTGAAGCTTGCTTT
>TRBJ2-2|many|TRBV7-6|TRBD2
CASSRSGGYFTNTGELFF
TGTGCCAGCAGCCGGAGCGGGGGGTACTTCACCAACACCGGGGAGCTGTTTTTT
>TRBJ1-5|many|TRBV29-1|TRBD1
CSARTGGSQPQHF
TGCAGCGCCCGGACAGGGGGAAGTCAGCCCCAGCATTTT
>TRBJ1-2|many|TRBV11-3|TRBD1
CASSLVLGTALADGYTF
TGTGCCAGCAGCTTAGTACTAGGGACAGCTCTAGCCGATGGCTACACCTTC
>TRBJ1-1|many|TRBV18|NA
CASSASPDTEAFF
TGTGCCAGCTCGGCGAGTCCGGACACTGAAGCTTTCTTT
>TRBJ1-5|few|TRBV10-3|NA
CAIRASGDSNQPRHF
TGTGCCATCCGGGCTTCAGGGGATAGCAATCAGCCCCGGCATTTT
>TRBJ2-3|many|TRBV2|TRBD1
CASSGTGLLDTQYF
TGTGCCAGCAGCGGGACAGGGCTGCTTGATACGCAGTATTTT
>TRBJ1-5|NA|TRBV7-8|TRBD1
CASSNSPGQGAGQPQHF
TGTGCCAGCAGTAACTCCCCAGGACAGGGGGCTGGTCAGCCCCAGCATTTT
>TRBJ1-2|few|TRBV12-3/TRBV12-4|TRBD1
CASSPSGQGVYGYTF
TGTGCCAGCAGTCCGTCGGGACAGGGCGTCTATGGCTACACCTTC
>TRBJ2-7|many|TRBV6-5|NA
CASSRGANYEQYF
TGTGCCAGCAGCCGCGGGGCGAACTACGAGCAGTACTTC
>TRBJ1-1|many|TRBV6-2/TRBV6-3|NA
CASSYTISNAAFF
TGTGCCAGCAGTTATACCATTTCCAATGCAGCTTTCTTT
>TRBJ1-1|NA|TRBV20-1|NA
CSARENIDRKAFF
TGCAGTGCTAGAGAAAACATAGACAGGAAAGCTTTCTTT
>TRBJ2-7|NA|TRBV12-3/TRBV12-4|TRBD1
CASSFGTGAFEQYF
TGTGCCAGCAGTTTTGGGACAGGGGCCTTCGAGCAGTACTTC
>TRBJ1-2|many|TRBV24-1|TRBD1
CATSDPDTGVGGYGYTF
TGTGCCACCAGTGATCCCGATACAGGGGTCGGAGGCTATGGCTACACCTTC
>TRBJ2-2|NA|TRBV27|TRBD1
CASSLNRGWTGELFF
TGTGCCAGCAGTTTAAACAGGGGGTGGACCGGGGAGCTGTTTTTT
>TRBJ1-5|many|TRBV20-1|NA
CSAQKDSNQPQHF
TGCAGTGCACAGAAGGATAGCAATCAGCCCCAGCATTTT
>TRBJ2-7|many|TRBV7-8|NA
CASSSFGGQYF
TGTGCCAGCAGCTCATTCGGCGGGCAGTACTTC
>TRBJ2-5|many|TRBV25-1|NA
CASSDPRSQETQYF
TGTGCCAGCAGTGACCCGCGCTCCCAAGAGACCCAGTACTTC
>TRBJ1-1|few|TRBV19|NA
CASSIQGGYTEAFF
TGTGCCAGTAGTATTCAGGGAGGGTACACTGAAGCTTTCTTT
>TRBJ2-5|NA|TRBV12-3/TRBV12-4|TRBD2
CASSSRSGGLSQETQYF
TGTGCCAGCAGTTCCAGATCGGGGGGGCTTAGCCAAGAGACCCAGTACTTC
>TRBJ2-5|few|TRBV7-9|TRBD1
CASSSRDRGFMETQYF
TGTGCCAGCAGCTCCAGGGACAGGGGGTTTATGGAGACCCAGTACTTC
>TRBJ1-1|once|TRBV5-1|TRBD1
CASSAGTGSWHTEAFF
TGCGCCAGCAGCGCCGGGACAGGGTCCTGGCACACTGAAGCTTTCTTT
>TRBJ2-7|many|TRBV5-1|NA
CASSFEGNEQYF
TGCGCCAGCAGCTTCGAGGGTAACGAGCAGTACTTC